Below are 3 T cell receptor beta chains sequenced from a single sample in a study of early T cells in non-severe SARS-CoV-2 infection. TCRdb called the 5' RACE reads again in MiXCR, with one record for every CDR3 protein. There are approximately 75,000 distinct CDR3 sequences in the sample; 4.6% occur only once, and 3% to 4% lies in the top ten. The starting material was whole blood, obtained at baseline. These receptors came from an adult who was a healthcare worker with PCR-confirmed SARS-CoV-2 infection or an uninfected control (not recorded which). The donor label of this sample is uncertain.

In its sample, this clonotype was seen many times. The chain has TRBV4-3 and TRBJ1-4; 7 nucleotides align to TRBD1. The CDR3 contains 16 residues. Losses at the gene ends were 1 base for V and 7 bases for J; bases not matched to a gene: 9. Germline loops: CDR1 LGHNA, CDR2 YSLEER. CDR3 amino acids: CASSQGQGIGSEKLFF. The CDR3 coding sequence is TGCGCCAGCAGCCAAGGACAGGGAATTGGAAGTGAAAAACTGTTTTTT.

There are a few counts of this clonotype. The chain's CDR3 is CASSPELLGRTGELFF. In nucleotides, the CDR3 is TGTGCCAGCTCACCCGAGCTCTTGGGTCGGACCGGGGAGCTGTTTTTT. The chain joins TRBV18 to TRBJ2-2; no firm D call. V dropped 3 bases and J dropped 5 bases, with 16 bases sitting between them. Germline-derived CDR1 and CDR2 are KGHSH and LQKENI. The CDR3 runs 16 residues.

This clonotype was seen a few times. The gene calls are TRBV30 and TRBJ2-1; possible D gene TRBD2, 5 bases. Trimming took 0 bases from V and 7 from J, leaving 13 bases between them. Germline V gene sequence: CDR1 GTSNPN, CDR2 SVGIG (reference sequence). The CDR3 runs 14 residues. The CDR3 DNA reads as TGTGCCTGGAGTGTAGGTCGGGGAGAGAATGAGCAGTTCTTC. It yields the protein CAWSVGRGENEQFF.